This TCR beta chain was documented in a study of brain T cells in children with intractable seizures. Profiled with immunoSEQ multiplex PCR; TCRdb holds only in-frame clones, not every one. The data show about 40,000 clones, 75% to 95% seen once. The CDR3 runs to 15 residues. V gene TRBV21-1 combines with J gene TRBJ1-4; TRBD1 is the table's D call and was not checked against the DNA. TRBV21-1 is designated a pseudogene. This TCR was sampled from a girl aged 2 to 9 with tuberous sclerosis and intractable seizures. Sample: peripheral blood, taken at surgery. CDR3 coding DNA: TGTGCCAGCAGCAAAGCGCCCAGGGGGTTTGAAAAACTGTTTTTT. Translated, it gives CASSKAPRGFEKLFF.